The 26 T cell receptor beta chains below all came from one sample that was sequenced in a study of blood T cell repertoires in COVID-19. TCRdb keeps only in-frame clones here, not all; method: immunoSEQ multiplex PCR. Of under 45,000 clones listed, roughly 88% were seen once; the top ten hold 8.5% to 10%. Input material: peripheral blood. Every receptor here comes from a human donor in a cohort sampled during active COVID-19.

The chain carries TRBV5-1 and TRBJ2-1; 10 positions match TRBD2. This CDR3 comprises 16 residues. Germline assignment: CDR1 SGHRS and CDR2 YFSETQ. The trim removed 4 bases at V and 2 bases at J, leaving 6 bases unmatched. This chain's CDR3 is CASSGRTSGPYNEQFF. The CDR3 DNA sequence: TGCGCCAGCAGCGGTCGGACTAGCGGACCCTACAATGAGCAGTTCTTC.

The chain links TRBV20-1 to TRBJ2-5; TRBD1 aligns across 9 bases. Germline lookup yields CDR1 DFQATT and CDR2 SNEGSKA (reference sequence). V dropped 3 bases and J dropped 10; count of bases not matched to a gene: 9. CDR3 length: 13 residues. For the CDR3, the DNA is TGCAGTGCTAGTGGGACAGGGCACTTTTACCAGTACTTC. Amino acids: CSASGTGHFYQYF.

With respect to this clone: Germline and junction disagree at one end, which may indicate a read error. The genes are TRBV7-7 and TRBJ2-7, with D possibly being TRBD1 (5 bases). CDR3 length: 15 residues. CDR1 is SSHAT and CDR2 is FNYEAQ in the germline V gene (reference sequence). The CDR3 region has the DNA TGTGCTAGCAGCTTATCATCAGGGAAAGAGTACGAGCAGTACTTC. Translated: CASSLSSGKEYEQYF.

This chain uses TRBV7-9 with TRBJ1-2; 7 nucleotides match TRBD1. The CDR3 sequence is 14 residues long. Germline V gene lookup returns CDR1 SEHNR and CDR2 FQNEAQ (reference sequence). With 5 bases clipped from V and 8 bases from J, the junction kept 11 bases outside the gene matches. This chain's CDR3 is CASSHTDRPEGYTF. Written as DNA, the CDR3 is TGTGCCAGCAGCCACACGGACAGGCCTGAGGGCTACACCTTC.

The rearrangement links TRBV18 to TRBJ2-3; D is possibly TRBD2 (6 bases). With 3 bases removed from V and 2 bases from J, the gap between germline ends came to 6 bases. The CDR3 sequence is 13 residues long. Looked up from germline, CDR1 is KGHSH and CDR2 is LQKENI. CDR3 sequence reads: CASSPGLTDTQYF. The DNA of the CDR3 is TGTGCCAGCTCACCGGGACTCACAGATACGCAGTATTTT.

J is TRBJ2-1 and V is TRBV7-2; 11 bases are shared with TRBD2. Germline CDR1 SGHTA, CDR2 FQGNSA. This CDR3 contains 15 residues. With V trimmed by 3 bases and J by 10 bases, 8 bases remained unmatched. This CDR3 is CASSFSGLAEEEQFF. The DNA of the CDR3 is TGTGCCAGCAGCTTCTCGGGACTAGCGGAGGAGGAGCAGTTCTTC.

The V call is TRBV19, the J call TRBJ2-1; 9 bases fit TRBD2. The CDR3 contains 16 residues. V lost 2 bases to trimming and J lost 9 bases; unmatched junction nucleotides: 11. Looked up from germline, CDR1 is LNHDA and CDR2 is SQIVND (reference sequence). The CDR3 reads CASSISMGLAYAEQFF. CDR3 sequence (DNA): TGTGCCAGTAGTATAAGTATGGGACTAGCTTACGCTGAGCAGTTCTTC.

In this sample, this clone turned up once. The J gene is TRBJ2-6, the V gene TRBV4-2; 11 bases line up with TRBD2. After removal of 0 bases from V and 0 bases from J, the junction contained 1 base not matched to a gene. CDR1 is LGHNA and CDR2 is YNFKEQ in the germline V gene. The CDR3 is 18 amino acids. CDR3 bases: TGTGCCAGCAGCCAAGATGGGACTAGCGGCTCTGGGGCCAACGTCCTGACTTTC. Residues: CASSQDGTSGSGANVLTF.

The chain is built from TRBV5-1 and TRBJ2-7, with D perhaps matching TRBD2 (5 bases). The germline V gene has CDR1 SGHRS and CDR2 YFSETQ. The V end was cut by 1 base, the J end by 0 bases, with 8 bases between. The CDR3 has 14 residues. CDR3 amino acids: CASSLSGSSYEQYF. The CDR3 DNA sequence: TGCGCCAGCAGCTTGTCTGGGAGCTCCTACGAGCAGTACTTC.

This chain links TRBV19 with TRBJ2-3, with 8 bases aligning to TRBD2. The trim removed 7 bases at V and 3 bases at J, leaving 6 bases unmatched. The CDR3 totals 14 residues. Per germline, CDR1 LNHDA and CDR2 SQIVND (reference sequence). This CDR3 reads CASNSGVWTDTQYF. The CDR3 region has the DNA TGTGCCAGTAATAGCGGGGTTTGGACAGATACGCAGTATTTT.

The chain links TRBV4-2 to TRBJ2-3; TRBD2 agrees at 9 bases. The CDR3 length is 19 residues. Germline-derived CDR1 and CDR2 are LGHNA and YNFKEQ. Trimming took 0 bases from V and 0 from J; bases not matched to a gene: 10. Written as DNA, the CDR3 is TGTGCCAGCAGCCAAGATGTCAGCGGGGGGAGCTCTAGCACAGATACGCAGTATTTT. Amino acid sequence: CASSQDVSGGSSSTDTQYF.

The CDR3 DNA reads as TGTGCCAGCAGCTCAAACACAGGGGCAGGAGGAAACACCATATATTTT. This translates into CASSSNTGAGGNTIYF. This chain links TRBV7-9 with TRBJ1-3; 7 positions match TRBD1. Trimming removed 4 bases from V and 4 bases from J; junction bases left unmatched: 10. Germline CDR1 SEHNR, CDR2 FQNEAQ (reference sequence). This CDR3 has 16 amino acids.

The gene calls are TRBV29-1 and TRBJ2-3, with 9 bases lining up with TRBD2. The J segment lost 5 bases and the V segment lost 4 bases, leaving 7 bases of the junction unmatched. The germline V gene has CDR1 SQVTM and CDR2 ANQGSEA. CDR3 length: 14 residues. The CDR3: CSVAASGVGDTQYF. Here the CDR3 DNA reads TGCAGCGTTGCGGCTAGCGGGGTGGGAGATACGCAGTATTTT.

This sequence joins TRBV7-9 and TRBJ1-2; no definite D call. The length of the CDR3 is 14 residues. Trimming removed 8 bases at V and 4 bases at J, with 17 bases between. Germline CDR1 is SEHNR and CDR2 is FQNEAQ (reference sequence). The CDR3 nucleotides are TGTGCCAGCGCCGGACGAGGGAATCCCTATGGCTACACCTTC. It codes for CASAGRGNPYGYTF.

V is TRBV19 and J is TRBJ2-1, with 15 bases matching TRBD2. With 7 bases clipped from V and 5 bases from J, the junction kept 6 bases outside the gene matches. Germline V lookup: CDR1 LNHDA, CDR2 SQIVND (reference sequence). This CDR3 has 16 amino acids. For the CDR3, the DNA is TGTGCCAGTATCGGGACTAGCGGGAGGTTAAACAATGAGCAGTTCTTC. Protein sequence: CASIGTSGRLNNEQFF.

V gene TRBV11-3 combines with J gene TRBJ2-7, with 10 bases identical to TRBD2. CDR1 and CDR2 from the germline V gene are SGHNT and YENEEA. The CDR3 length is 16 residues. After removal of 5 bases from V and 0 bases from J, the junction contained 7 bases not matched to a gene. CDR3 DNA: TGTGCCAGCAGCCCCGGACTAGCGGAAAGCTCCTACGAGCAGTACTTC. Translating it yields CASSPGLAESSYEQYF.

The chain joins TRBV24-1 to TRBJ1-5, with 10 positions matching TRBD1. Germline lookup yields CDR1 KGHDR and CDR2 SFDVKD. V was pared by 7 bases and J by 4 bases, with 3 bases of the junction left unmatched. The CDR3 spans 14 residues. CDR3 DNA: TGTGCCACCAGGGGACAGGGGTTGAATCAGCCCCAGCATTTT. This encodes CATRGQGLNQPQHF.

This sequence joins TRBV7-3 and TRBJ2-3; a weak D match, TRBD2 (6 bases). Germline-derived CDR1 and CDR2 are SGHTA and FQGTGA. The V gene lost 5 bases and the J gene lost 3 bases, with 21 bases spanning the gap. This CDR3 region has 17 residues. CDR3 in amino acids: CASSAFPRGSRTDTQYF. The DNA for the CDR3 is TGTGCCAGCAGCGCCTTCCCCCGGGGGTCTAGGACAGATACGCAGTATTTT. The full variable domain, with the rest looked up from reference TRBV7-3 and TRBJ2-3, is GAGVSQTPSNKVTEKGKYVELRCDPISGHTALYWYRQSLGQGPEFLIYFQGTGAADDSGLPNDRFFAVRPEGSVSTLKIQRTERGDSAVYLCASSAFPRGSRTDTQYFGPGTRLTVL.

The CDR3 DNA reads TGTGCCAGCAGCTTAATGGCCCGGGACAGGGTTAGATTCTCTGGAAACACCATATATTTT. It yields the protein CASSLMARDRVRFSGNTIYF. The chain employs TRBV7-3 and TRBJ1-3; 9 nucleotides line up with TRBD1. The germline V gene encodes CDR1 SGHTA and CDR2 FQGTGA. With V trimmed by 1 base and J by 0 bases, 13 bases remained unmatched. The CDR3 covers 20 residues.

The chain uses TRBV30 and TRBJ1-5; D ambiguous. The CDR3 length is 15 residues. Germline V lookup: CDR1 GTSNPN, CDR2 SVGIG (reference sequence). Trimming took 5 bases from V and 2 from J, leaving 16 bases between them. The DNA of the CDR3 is TGTGCCTGGTCTAACGGGGTGTTGGGCAATCAGCCCCAGCATTTT. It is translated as CAWSNGVLGNQPQHF. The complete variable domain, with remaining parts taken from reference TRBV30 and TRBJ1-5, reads SQTIHQWPATLVQPVGSPLSLECTVEGTSNPNLYWYRQAAGRGLQLLFYSVGIGQISSEVPQNLSASRPQDRQFILSSKKLLLSDSGFYLCAWSNGVLGNQPQHFGDGTRLSIL.

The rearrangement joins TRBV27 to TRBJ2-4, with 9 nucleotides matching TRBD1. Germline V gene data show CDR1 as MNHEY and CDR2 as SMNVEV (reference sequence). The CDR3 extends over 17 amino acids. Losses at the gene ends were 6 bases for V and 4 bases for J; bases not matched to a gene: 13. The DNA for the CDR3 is TGTGCCAGCAGCCCTCATCGGGACAGGGCTGCGAAAAACATTCAGTACTTC. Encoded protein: CASSPHRDRAAKNIQYF.

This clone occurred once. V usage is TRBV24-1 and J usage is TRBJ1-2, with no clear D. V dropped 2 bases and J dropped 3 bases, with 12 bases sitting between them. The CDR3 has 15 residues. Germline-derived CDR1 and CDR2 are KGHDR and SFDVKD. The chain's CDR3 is CATSDSSAGHYGYTF. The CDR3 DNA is TGTGCCACCAGTGATTCCTCGGCAGGCCACTATGGCTACACCTTC.

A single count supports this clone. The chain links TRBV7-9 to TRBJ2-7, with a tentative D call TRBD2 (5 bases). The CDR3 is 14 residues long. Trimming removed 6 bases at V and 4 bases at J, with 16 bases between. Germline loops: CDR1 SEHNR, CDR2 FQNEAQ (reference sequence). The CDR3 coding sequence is TGTGCCAGCAGTCTAGGAGGACTTTCTTACGAGCAGTACTTC. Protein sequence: CASSLGGLSYEQYF.

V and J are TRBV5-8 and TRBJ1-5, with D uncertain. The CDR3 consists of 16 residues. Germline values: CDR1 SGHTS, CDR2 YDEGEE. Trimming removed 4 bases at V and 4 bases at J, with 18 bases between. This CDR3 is CASSTGSRIPNQPQHF. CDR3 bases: TGTGCCAGCAGCACCGGGTCCCGGATCCCAAATCAGCCCCAGCATTTT. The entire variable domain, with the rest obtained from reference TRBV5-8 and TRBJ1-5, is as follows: EAGVTQSPTHLIKTRGQQATLRCSPISGHTSVYWYQQALGLGLQFLLWYDEGEERNRGNFPPRFSGRQFPNYSSELNVNALELEDSALYLCASSTGSRIPNQPQHFGDGTRLSIL.

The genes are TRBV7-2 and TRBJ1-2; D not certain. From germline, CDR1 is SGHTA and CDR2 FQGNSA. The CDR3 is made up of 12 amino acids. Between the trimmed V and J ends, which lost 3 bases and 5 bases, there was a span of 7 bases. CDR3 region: CASSLTSYGYTF. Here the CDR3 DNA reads TGTGCCAGCAGCTTGACATCGTATGGCTACACCTTC. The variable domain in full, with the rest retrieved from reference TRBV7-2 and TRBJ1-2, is GAGVSQSPSNKVTEKGKDVELRCDPISGHTALYWYRQSLGQGLEFLIYFQGNSAPDKSGLPSDRFSAERTGGSVSTLTIQRTQQEDSAVYLCASSLTSYGYTFGSGTRLTVV.

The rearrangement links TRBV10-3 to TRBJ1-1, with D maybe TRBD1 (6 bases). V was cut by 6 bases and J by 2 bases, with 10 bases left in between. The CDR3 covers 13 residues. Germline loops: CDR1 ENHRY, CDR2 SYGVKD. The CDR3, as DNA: TGTGCCATCAGGATACAGGGAAACACTGAAGCTTTCTTT. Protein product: CAIRIQGNTEAFF.